What follows describes a single TCR beta chain. Its specificity is unknown. Trimming took off 4 bases at V and 7 bases at J, with 17 bases between the two ends. Germline V gives CDR1 LGHDT, CDR2 YNNKEL (reference sequence). This CDR3 spans 16 amino acids. The data were taken from a study of T cell responses to AZD1222 COVID-19 vaccine. Generated by immunoSEQ multiplex PCR, the TCRdb table keeps only in-frame clones and is missing some. Of 55,000 to 70,000 clones listed, about 91% are singletons. Findings and caveats of the study: Receipt of two AZD1222 doses was followed by a rise in Spike-specific TCR breadth and depth.

The material sequenced was peripheral blood, taken 28 days after the second AZD1222 dose. The source is an adult who received the AZD1222 COVID-19 vaccine. The rearrangement uses TRBV3-1 (or the pseudogene TRBV3-2) and TRBJ1-6; D is possibly TRBD1 (5 bases). CDR3 sequence reads: CASSPALAGSNSPLHF. For the CDR3, the DNA is TGTGCCAGCAGCCCGGCGTTGGCAGGGTCGAATTCACCCCTCCACTTT.